The 14 T cell receptor beta chains below were found in one sample sequenced in a study of shared clonotypes between healthy human individuals. Naive CD8 isolation took CD45RO-negative cells positively selected for CCR7 and excluded terminally differentiated effector memory CD45RA+ cells. Libraries were prepared by immunoSEQ multiplex PCR; TCRdb keeps only in-frame clonotypes and omits some of them. Here the sample spans millions of clones, about 95% being singletons. The source material was naive CD8+ T cells sorted from blood. These receptors were collected from a man younger than 35 in good health.

On this clone itself: This same CDR3 is encoded by further DNA sequences in the sample. The chain joins TRBV4-1 to TRBJ2-7; 11 bases align to TRBD2. The junction had 1 base not matched to a gene; V was cut back by 0 bases and J by 3 bases. The CDR3 spans 15 residues. CDR1 and CDR2 (germline): MGHRA, YSYEKL. CDR3 in DNA: TGCGCCAGCAGCCAAGATCTAGCGGGAGGCTACGAGCAGTACTTC. This sequence encodes CASSQDLAGGYEQYF.

The chain is built from TRBV9 and TRBJ2-7; D perhaps matches TRBD2 (6 bases). Trimming shortened V by 4 bases and J by 5 bases, and 16 bases separated the two germline ends. The CDR3 has 14 residues. Germline assignment: CDR1 SGDLS and CDR2 YYNGEE. The CDR3 nucleotides are TGTGCCAGCAGCCCTGGGACGGAGGGGAACGAGCAGTACTTC. As protein: CASSPGTEGNEQYF.

The gene calls are TRBV6-5 and TRBJ2-7; a possible D gene is TRBD2 (5 bases). The CDR3 runs 11 residues. V dropped 8 bases and J dropped 1 base, with 6 bases sitting between them. The V gene's germline CDR1 is MNHEY and CDR2 SVGAGI. This chain's CDR3 is CASGLSYEQYF. The CDR3 nucleotides read TGTGCCAGCGGACTTTCCTACGAGCAGTACTTC.

This clone was found once. This chain uses TRBV6-5 with TRBJ2-1, with D perhaps being TRBD1 or TRBD2 (5 bases each). This CDR3 has 13 residues. Trimming took 2 bases from V and 5 from J, leaving 7 bases between them. The V gene's germline CDR1 is MNHEY and CDR2 SVGAGI. CDR3 sequence reads: CASSYGTHNEQFF. The CDR3 bases are TGTGCCAGCAGTTACGGGACCCACAATGAGCAGTTCTTC.

V and J are TRBV1 and TRBJ1-1; TRBD1 reflects the table's D call only, with no check against the DNA. TRBV1 is a pseudogene segment. The CDR3 extends over 17 amino acids. CDR3 residues: CTSSPGGKVGMDAEAFF. DNA for the CDR3: TGCACCAGCAGCCCAGGGGGCAAGGTTGGGATGGATGCTGAAGCTTTCTTT.

For this clone: Other nucleotide sequences from this sample produce the same CDR3. The chain carries TRBV7-9 and TRBJ2-7; weak D call: TRBD1 (5 bases). The germline V gene has CDR1 SEHNR and CDR2 FQNEAQ (reference sequence). The V end lost 6 bases, the J end lost 3 bases, and 12 bases lay between the germline ends. CDR3 length: 13 amino acids. CDR3 sequence (DNA): TGTGCCAGCAGTCCAGGGTCAGGCTACGAGCAGTACTTC. It codes for CASSPGSGYEQYF. The full variable domain, its missing parts supplied by reference TRBV7-9 and TRBJ2-7, is DTGVSQNPRHKITKRGQNVTFRCDPISEHNRLYWYRQTLGQGPEFLTYFQNEAQLEKSRLLSDRFSAERPKGSFSTLEIQRTEQGDSAMYLCASSPGSGYEQYFGPGTRLTVT.

The V call is TRBV27, the J call TRBJ2-7; 8 bases line up with TRBD1. Per the germline V gene, CDR1 is MNHEY and CDR2 is SMNVEV (reference sequence). CDR3 length: 16 amino acids. The ends lost 3 bases at V and 5 bases at J; junction bases unmatched: 12. CDR3 coding DNA: TGTGCCAGCAGTTTCCCCTCGACAGGGGTTTTCCACGAGCAGTACTTC. As protein: CASSFPSTGVFHEQYF.

The chain joins TRBV28 to TRBJ2-5; 7 bases line up with TRBD1. V trimming: 5 bases; J trimming: 4 bases; junction bases outside the gene matches: 13. Germline V gene lookup returns CDR1 MDHEN and CDR2 SYDVKM. The CDR3 covers 16 residues. The CDR3 region has the DNA TGTGCCAGCAGTCCCCTTTCCGAGGGGGCAGGAGAGACCCAGTACTTC. Protein: CASSPLSEGAGETQYF.

The chain carries TRBV2 and TRBJ2-3, with D hard to call. The CDR3 is made up of 15 amino acids. V was cut by 7 bases and J by 0 bases, with 14 bases left in between. Germline V gene lookup returns CDR1 SNHLY and CDR2 FYNNEI. CDR3 coding DNA: TGTGCCAGCATAGCCAGCGTCCCTAGCACAGATACGCAGTATTTT. It yields the protein CASIASVPSTDTQYF.

This clone was picked up a small number of times. The rearrangement links TRBV9 to TRBJ1-4; possible D gene TRBD1, 5 bases. This CDR3 is built from 13 residues. Germline CDR1 SGDLS, CDR2 YYNGEE. Trimming pared 3 bases from V and 7 bases from J, leaving 10 bases between. The CDR3, as DNA: TGTGCCAGCAGCGGAAGGGGTAGTGAAAAACTGTTTTTT. It codes for CASSGRGSEKLFF.

This chain joins TRBV13 and TRBJ2-2; TRBD2 might be the D (6 bases). Per the germline V gene, CDR1 is PRHDT and CDR2 is FYEKMQ (reference sequence). V was trimmed by 6 bases and J by 7 bases, leaving 18 bases between them. This CDR3 spans 15 amino acids. The CDR3: CASSTGLTEGGELFF. The DNA for the CDR3 is TGTGCCAGCAGTACGGGACTGACCGAGGGCGGGGAGCTGTTTTTT.

This clone was counted a single time. The rearrangement links TRBV10-2 to TRBJ1-5, with TRBD1 matching 8 bases. This CDR3 is built from 14 residues. The V and J ends lost 6 bases and 8 bases, in that order; junction bases with no gene match: 9. Germline assignment: CDR1 WSHSY and CDR2 SAAADI. The CDR3 DNA sequence: TGCGCCAGCAGCAGGACAGGGAACGGGGAGCCCCAGCATTTT. It codes for CASSRTGNGEPQHF.

About this clone itself: Other nucleotide sequences from this sample produce the same CDR3. The rearrangement joins TRBV5-1 to TRBJ2-7; the D is unclear. Trimming shortened V by 5 bases and J by 0 bases, and 12 bases separated the two germline ends. This CDR3 comprises 14 residues. CDR1 and CDR2 from the germline V gene are SGHRS and YFSETQ. The CDR3 sequence is CASSPRESSYEQYF. For the CDR3, the DNA is TGCGCCAGCAGTCCTCGAGAAAGCTCCTACGAGCAGTACTTC.

Details on this clone: Other DNA sequences of this sample code for an identical CDR3. V usage is TRBV5-6 and J usage is TRBJ2-7; D possibly corresponds to TRBD2 (6 bases). This CDR3 contains 13 residues. V shed 4 bases and J shed 4 bases, with 12 bases lying between them. Germline V gene data show CDR1 as SGHDT and CDR2 as YYEEEE. CDR3 region: CASSPDRGYEQYF. The CDR3 DNA reads TGTGCCAGCAGCCCGGACCGGGGGTACGAGCAGTACTTC.